The 15 T cell receptor beta chains reported below all come from one sample, sequenced in a study of T cell responses to AZD1222 COVID-19 vaccine. Sequenced by immunoSEQ multiplex PCR; TCRdb stores in-frame clones only, minus some. Counted here are 130,000 to 150,000 clones, 82% occurring once; the ten biggest clones make up over 4%. The sample in question was peripheral blood, obtained on day 0 of MenACWY control vaccination. The receptors originated from an adult in good health.

V and J are TRBV25-1 and TRBJ1-2; D ambiguous. CDR3 size: 13 residues. The V gene lost 1 base and the J gene lost 8 bases, with 11 bases spanning the gap. Germline CDR1 MGHDK, CDR2 SYGVNS. The CDR3 region is CASSESPNRGYTF. CDR3 sequence (DNA): TGTGCCAGCAGTGAATCGCCCAATAGGGGCTACACCTTC.

The rearrangement links TRBV27 to TRBJ1-4, with D unresolved. This CDR3 has 15 amino acids. Germline CDR1 and CDR2: MNHEY and SMNVEV (reference sequence). With 1 base removed from V and 8 bases from J, the gap between germline ends came to 14 bases. CDR3 loop: CASSLWSRPREKLFF. The DNA of the CDR3 is TGTGCCAGCAGTTTATGGTCCAGACCGCGGGAAAAACTGTTTTTT. Filled out from reference TRBV27 and TRBJ1-4, the complete variable domain reads EAQVTQNPRYLITVTGKKLTVTCSQNMNHEYMSWYRQDPGLGLRQIYYSMNVEVTDKGDVPEGYKVSRKEKRNFPLILESPSPNQTSLYFCASSLWSRPREKLFFGSGTQLSVL.

The V call is TRBV16, the J call TRBJ2-7; 7 bases line up with TRBD2. From germline, CDR1 is KGHSY and CDR2 FQNENV. V lost 3 bases, J lost 2 bases, and 7 bases stayed unmatched. The length of the CDR3 is 15 residues. The CDR3 DNA reads TGTGCCAGCAGCCATGCCCTAGCGGACGCCTACGAGCAGTACTTC. It codes for CASSHALADAYEQYF.

This clone was found once. The chain recombines TRBV5-1 with TRBJ2-5; D is tentatively TRBD1 or TRBD2 (5 bases each). Germline loops: CDR1 SGHRS, CDR2 YFSETQ. The CDR3 is 16 amino acids. V lost 4 bases, J lost 1 base, and 17 bases lay in between. CDR3 sequence (DNA): TGCGCCAGCAGCCGGTGGGACGGAGCGTCCCAAGAGACCCAGTACTTC. It specifies CASSRWDGASQETQYF.

Only one count was recorded for this clone. The V gene is TRBV29-1, the J gene TRBJ1-2, with D unresolved. CDR1 is SQVTM and CDR2 is ANQGSEA in the germline V gene. V lost 4 bases to trimming and J lost 2 bases, with 5 bases between them. The CDR3 covers 11 residues. For the CDR3, the DNA is TGCAGCGTTGTTGAGAACTATGGCTACACCTTC. It codes for CSVVENYGYTF.

This clone was counted a single time. This chain uses TRBV18 with TRBJ1-6; D is possibly TRBD1 (6 bases). The CDR3 is made up of 15 amino acids. CDR1 KGHSH and CDR2 LQKENI come from the germline V gene. V was shortened by 3 bases and J by 9 bases, with 15 bases between the two germline ends. In DNA, the CDR3 is TGTGCCAGCTCACCGGACAGAGCCCCTCGTTCACCCCTCCACTTT. The encoded protein is CASSPDRAPRSPLHF.

The chain is built from TRBV5-4 and TRBJ2-6; TRBD1 is a possible D gene (5 bases). Looked up from germline, CDR1 is SGHNT and CDR2 is YYREEE (reference sequence). The V end lost 1 base, the J end lost 5 bases, and 13 bases lay between the germline ends. CDR3 length: 16 amino acids. The CDR3 here is CASSLQGETWANVLTF. In DNA form, the CDR3 reads TGTGCCAGCAGCTTGCAGGGCGAAACTTGGGCCAACGTCCTGACTTTC.

This chain links TRBV5-5 with TRBJ1-6; D is ambiguous. The CDR3 totals 14 residues. The germline V gene has CDR1 SGHKS and CDR2 YYEKEE (reference sequence). Trimming pared 4 bases from V and 9 bases from J, leaving 14 bases between. The CDR3 DNA is TGTGCCAGCAGCGTGTACGGATCCCGTTCACCCCTCCACTTT. It is translated as CASSVYGSRSPLHF.

The rearrangement joins TRBV7-2 to TRBJ1-3; weak D call: TRBD1 (5 bases). CDR1 is SGHTA and CDR2 is FQGNSA in the germline V gene. This CDR3 has 18 residues. Trimming removed 1 base from V and 0 bases from J, with 16 bases in between. In DNA form, the CDR3 reads TGTGCCAGCAGCTTAGGGGCGGGGACGCGGTTCTCTGGAAACACCATATATTTT. Its translation: CASSLGAGTRFSGNTIYF. Supplemented by reference TRBV7-2 and TRBJ1-3, the full variable domain reads GAGVSQSPSNKVTEKGKDVELRCDPISGHTALYWYRQSLGQGLEFLIYFQGNSAPDKSGLPSDRFSAERTGGSVSTLTIQRTQQEDSAVYLCASSLGAGTRFSGNTIYFGEGSWLTVV.

The V gene is TRBV28, the J gene TRBJ1-2, with TRBD1 identical over 7 bases. V lost 2 bases to trimming and J lost 8 bases; unmatched junction nucleotides: 8. Germline V gene data show CDR1 as MDHEN and CDR2 as SYDVKM. This CDR3 has 14 residues. The CDR3 bases are TGTGCCAGCAGTTTACTAAAGGGGACAGCGGGCTACACCTTC. Its protein product is CASSLLKGTAGYTF.

The rearrangement uses TRBV6-1 and TRBJ2-7; D is uncertain. Germline CDR1 and CDR2: MNHNS and SASEGT. This CDR3 contains 13 residues. V lost 1 base to trimming and J lost 0 bases, with 4 bases between them. The CDR3 nucleotides read TGTGCCAGCAGTGAAGACATCTCCTACGAGCAGTACTTC. Its protein is CASSEDISYEQYF.

This chain links TRBV2 with TRBJ2-7; D is undetermined. Germline CDR1 reads SNHLY; CDR2 reads FYNNEI. V shed 3 bases and J shed 0 bases, with 9 bases lying between them. The CDR3 is 14 amino acids. The CDR3 region is CASSDEWLSYEQYF. The CDR3 nucleotides are TGTGCCAGCAGTGACGAGTGGCTCTCCTACGAGCAGTACTTC.

This clone occurred a few times. This chain joins TRBV11-2 and TRBJ1-1, with no clear D. This CDR3 has 12 residues. Trimming stripped 5 bases from V and 1 base from J, with 5 bases between. The germline CDR1 and CDR2 sequences are SGHAT and FQNNGV. The CDR3 loop is CASSEWNTEAFF. The CDR3 bases are TGTGCCAGCAGCGAATGGAACACTGAAGCTTTCTTT.

This clone has just one count. This chain uses TRBV5-6 with TRBJ1-2; 7 positions match TRBD1. Looked up from germline, CDR1 is SGHDT and CDR2 is YYEEEE. This CDR3 has 13 amino acids. V lost 0 bases, J lost 8 bases, and 4 bases stayed unmatched. The CDR3 is CASSLVQGGGYTF. CDR3 nucleotide sequence: TGTGCCAGCAGCTTGGTGCAGGGGGGAGGCTACACCTTC.

V is TRBV28 and J is TRBJ2-5, with D possibly TRBD2 on 6 matching bases. CDR3 length equals 14 residues. Per germline, CDR1 MDHEN and CDR2 SYDVKM. V was trimmed by 3 bases and J by 6 bases, leaving 14 bases between them. The CDR3 nucleotides read TGTGCCAGCAGTTTGGGTGGGGGGAGTAAGACCCAGTACTTC. Residues: CASSLGGGSKTQYF. The variable domain in full, with the rest retrieved from reference TRBV28 and TRBJ2-5, is DVKVTQSSRYLVKRTGEKVFLECVQDMDHENMFWYRQDPGLGLRLIYFSYDVKMKEKGDIPEGYSVSREKKERFSLILESASTNQTSMYLCASSLGGGSKTQYFGPGTRLLVL.